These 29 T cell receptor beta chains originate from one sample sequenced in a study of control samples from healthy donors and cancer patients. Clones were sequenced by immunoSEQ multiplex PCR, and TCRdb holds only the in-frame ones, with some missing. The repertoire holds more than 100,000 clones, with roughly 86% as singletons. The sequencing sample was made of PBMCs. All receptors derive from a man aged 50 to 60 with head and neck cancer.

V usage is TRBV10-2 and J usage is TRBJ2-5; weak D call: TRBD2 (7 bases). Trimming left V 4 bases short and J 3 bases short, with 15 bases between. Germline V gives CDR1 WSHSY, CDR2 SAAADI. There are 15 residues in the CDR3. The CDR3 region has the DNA TGCGCCAGCAGTGCTTGGGGGGGCGGAGAAGAGACCCAGTACTTC. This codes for CASSAWGGGEETQYF.

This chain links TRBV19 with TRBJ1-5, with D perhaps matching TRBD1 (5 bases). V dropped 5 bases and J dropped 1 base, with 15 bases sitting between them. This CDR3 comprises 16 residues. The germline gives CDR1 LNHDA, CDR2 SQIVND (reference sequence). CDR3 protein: CASSSRTGVSNQPQHF. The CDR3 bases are TGTGCCAGTAGTTCCCGGACGGGGGTGAGCAATCAGCCCCAGCATTTT.

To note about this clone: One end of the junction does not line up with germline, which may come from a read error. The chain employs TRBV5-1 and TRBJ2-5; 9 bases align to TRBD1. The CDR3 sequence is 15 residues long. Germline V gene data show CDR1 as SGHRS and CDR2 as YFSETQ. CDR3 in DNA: TGCGCCAGCAGCTTGGATGGGACAGGGCAAGTGACCCAGTACTTC. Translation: CASSLDGTGQVTQYF. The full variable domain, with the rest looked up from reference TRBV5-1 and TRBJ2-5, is KAGVTQTPRYLIKTRGQQVTLSCSPISGHRSVSWYQQTPGQGLQFLFEYFSETQRNKGNFPGRFSGRQFSNSRSEMNVSTLELGDSALYLCASSLDGTGQVTQYFGPGTRLLVL.

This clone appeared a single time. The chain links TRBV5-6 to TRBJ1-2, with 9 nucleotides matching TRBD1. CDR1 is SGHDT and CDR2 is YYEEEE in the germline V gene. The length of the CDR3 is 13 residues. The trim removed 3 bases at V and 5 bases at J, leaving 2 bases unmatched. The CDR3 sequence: CASSYGTGYGYTF. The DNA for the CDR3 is TGTGCCAGCAGCTACGGGACAGGGTATGGCTACACCTTC.

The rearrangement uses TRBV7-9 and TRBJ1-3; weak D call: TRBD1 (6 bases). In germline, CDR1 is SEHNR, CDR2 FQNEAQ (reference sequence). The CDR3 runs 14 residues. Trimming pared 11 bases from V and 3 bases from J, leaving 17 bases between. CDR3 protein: CAYQTGYRGNTIYF. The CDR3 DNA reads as TGTGCCTACCAAACAGGGTATCGTGGAAACACCATATATTTT.

CDR3 coding DNA: TGTGCCAGCAAGAGAGGCCAGGAGGGGGTTCAGCCCCAGCATTTT. Encoded protein: CASKRGQEGVQPQHF. The chain joins TRBV6-5 to TRBJ1-5; tentatively, D is TRBD1 (6 bases). The CDR3 covers 15 residues. The V end was cut by 7 bases, the J end by 6 bases, with 19 bases between. Germline values: CDR1 MNHEY, CDR2 SVGAGI.

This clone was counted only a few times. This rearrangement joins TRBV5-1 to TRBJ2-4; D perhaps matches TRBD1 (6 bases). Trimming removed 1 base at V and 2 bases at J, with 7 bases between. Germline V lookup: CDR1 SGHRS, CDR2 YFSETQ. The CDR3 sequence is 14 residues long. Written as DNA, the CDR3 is TGCGCCAGCAGCTTGACAGGGTCCAAAAACATTCAGTACTTC. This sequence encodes CASSLTGSKNIQYF.

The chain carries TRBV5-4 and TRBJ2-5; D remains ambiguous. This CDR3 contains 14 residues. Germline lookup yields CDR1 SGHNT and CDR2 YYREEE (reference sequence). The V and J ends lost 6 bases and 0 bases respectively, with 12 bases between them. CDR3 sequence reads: CASTTGLYQETQYF. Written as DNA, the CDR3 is TGTGCCAGCACCACCGGATTGTACCAAGAGACCCAGTACTTC. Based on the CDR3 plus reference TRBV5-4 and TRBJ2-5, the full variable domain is ETGVTQSPTHLIKTRGQQVTLRCSSQSGHNTVSWYQQALGQGPQFIFQYYREEENGRGNFPPRFSGLQFPNYSSELNVNALELDDSALYLCASTTGLYQETQYFGPGTRLLVL.

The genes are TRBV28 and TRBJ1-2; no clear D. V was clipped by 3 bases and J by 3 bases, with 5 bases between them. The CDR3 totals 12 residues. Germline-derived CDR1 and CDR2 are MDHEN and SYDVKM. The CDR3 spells CASSFVDYGYTF. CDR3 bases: TGTGCCAGCAGTTTTGTTGACTATGGCTACACCTTC.

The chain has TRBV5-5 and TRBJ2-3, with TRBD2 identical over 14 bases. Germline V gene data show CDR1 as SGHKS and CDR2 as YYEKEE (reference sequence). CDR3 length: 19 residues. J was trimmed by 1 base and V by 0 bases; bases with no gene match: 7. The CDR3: CASSLETSGGALGTDTQYF. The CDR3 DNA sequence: TGTGCCAGCAGCTTGGAGACTAGCGGGGGGGCCCTCGGCACAGATACGCAGTATTTT.

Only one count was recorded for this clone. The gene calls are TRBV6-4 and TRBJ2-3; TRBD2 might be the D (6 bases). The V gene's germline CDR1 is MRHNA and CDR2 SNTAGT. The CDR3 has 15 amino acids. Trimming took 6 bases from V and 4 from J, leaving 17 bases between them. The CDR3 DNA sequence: TGTGCCAGCAGCCCCCACGGGAGTGGTTCAGATACGCAGTATTTT. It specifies CASSPHGSGSDTQYF.

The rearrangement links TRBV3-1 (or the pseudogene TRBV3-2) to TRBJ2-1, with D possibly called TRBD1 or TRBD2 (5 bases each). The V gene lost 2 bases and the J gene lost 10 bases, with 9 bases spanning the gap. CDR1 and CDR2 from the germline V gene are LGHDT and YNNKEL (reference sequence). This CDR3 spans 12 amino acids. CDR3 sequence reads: CASSQPGDEQFF. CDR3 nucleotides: TGTGCCAGCAGCCAACCCGGGGACGAGCAGTTCTTC.

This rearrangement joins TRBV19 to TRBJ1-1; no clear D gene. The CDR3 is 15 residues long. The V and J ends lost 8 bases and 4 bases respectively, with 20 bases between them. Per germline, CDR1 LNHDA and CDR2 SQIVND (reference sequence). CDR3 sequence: CASGDTPDSSTEAFF. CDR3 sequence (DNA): TGTGCCAGTGGCGACACCCCCGACTCGAGCACTGAAGCTTTCTTT.

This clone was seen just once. CDR3: CASSQGQGGRNQPQHF. In DNA, the CDR3 is TGTGCCAGCAGCCAAGGACAGGGGGGACGCAATCAGCCCCAGCATTTT. The gene calls are TRBV3-1 (or the pseudogene TRBV3-2) and TRBJ1-5; 9 positions match TRBD1. The junction had 3 bases not matched to a gene; V was cut back by 1 base and J by 2 bases. The CDR3 sequence is 16 residues long. Germline V gene data show CDR1 as LGHDT and CDR2 as YNNKEL (reference sequence).

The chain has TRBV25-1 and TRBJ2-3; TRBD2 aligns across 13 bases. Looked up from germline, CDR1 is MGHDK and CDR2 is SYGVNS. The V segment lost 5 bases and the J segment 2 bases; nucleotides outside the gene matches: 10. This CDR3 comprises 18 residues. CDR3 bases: TGTGCCAGCAGTCAACGCATGGGACTAGCGGGGTACACAGATACGCAGTATTTT. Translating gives CASSQRMGLAGYTDTQYF.

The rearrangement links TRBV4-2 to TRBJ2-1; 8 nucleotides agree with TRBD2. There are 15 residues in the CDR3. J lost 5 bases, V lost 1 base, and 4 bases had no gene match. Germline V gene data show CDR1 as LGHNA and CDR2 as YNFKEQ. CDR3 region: CASSQGGLDNNEQFF. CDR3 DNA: TGTGCCAGCAGCCAAGGGGGACTAGATAACAATGAGCAGTTCTTC.

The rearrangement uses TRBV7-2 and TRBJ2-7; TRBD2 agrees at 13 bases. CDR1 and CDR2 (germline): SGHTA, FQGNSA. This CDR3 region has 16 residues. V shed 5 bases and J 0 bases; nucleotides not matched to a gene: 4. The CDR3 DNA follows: TGTGCCAGCAGCGTAGGACTAGCGGGAGCCTCCTACGAGCAGTACTTC. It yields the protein CASSVGLAGASYEQYF.

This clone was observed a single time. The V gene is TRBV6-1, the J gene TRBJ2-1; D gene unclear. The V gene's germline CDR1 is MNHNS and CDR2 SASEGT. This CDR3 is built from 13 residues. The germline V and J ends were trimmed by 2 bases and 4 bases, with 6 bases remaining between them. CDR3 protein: CASSESDYNEQFF. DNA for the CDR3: TGTGCCAGCAGTGAAAGCGATTACAATGAGCAGTTCTTC.

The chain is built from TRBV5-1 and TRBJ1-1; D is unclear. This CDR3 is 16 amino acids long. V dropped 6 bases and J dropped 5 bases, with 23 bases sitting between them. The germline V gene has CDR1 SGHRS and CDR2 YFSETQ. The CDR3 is CASTPTGSWRGTEAFF. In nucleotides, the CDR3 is TGCGCCAGCACTCCGACGGGGTCTTGGCGCGGGACTGAAGCTTTCTTT.

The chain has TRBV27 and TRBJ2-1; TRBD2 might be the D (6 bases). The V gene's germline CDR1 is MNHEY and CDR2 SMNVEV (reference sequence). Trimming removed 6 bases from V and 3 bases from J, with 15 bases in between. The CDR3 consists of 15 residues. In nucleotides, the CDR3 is TGTGCCAGCAGCGAACTAGCAACCAACTACAATGAGCAGTTCTTC. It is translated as CASSELATNYNEQFF.

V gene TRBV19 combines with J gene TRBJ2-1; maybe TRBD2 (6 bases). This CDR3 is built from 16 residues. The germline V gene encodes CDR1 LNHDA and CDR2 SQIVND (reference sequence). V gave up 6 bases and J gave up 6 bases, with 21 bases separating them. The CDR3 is CASRATGTLGGNEQFF. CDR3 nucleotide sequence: TGTGCCAGTAGGGCCACCGGGACTTTAGGTGGCAATGAGCAGTTCTTC.

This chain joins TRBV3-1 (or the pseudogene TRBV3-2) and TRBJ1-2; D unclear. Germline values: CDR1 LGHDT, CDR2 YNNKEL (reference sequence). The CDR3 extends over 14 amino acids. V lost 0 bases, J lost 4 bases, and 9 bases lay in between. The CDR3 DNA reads TGTGCCAGCAGCCAAGATCCCGGGAGCTATGGCTACACCTTC. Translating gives CASSQDPGSYGYTF.

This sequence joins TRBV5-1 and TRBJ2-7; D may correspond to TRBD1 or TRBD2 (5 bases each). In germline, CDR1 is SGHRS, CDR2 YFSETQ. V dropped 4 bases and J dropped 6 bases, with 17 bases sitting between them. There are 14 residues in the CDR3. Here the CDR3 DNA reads TGCGCCAGCAGCCCTCAGGTCTCCGGGGCCGAGCAGTACTTC. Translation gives CASSPQVSGAEQYF.

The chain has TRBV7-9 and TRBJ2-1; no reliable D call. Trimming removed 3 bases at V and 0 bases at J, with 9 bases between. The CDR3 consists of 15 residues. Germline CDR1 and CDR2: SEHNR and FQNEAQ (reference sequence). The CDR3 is CASSFVGHSYNEQFF. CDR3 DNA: TGTGCCAGCAGCTTCGTGGGCCACTCCTACAATGAGCAGTTCTTC.

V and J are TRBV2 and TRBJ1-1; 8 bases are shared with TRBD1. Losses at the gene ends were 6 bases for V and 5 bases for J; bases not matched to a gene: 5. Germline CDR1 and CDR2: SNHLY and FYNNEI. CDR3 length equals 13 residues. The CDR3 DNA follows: TGTGCCAGCAGAGGACAGGGCCGGACTGAAGCTTTCTTT. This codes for CASRGQGRTEAFF.

The CDR3, as DNA: TGTGCCAGCAGTTTTGGCGGGGGCTTCGGGAATGAGCAGTTCTTC. This sequence encodes CASSFGGGFGNEQFF. The chain couples TRBV27 to TRBJ2-1, with D maybe TRBD2 (7 bases). Looked up from germline, CDR1 is MNHEY and CDR2 is SMNVEV (reference sequence). V was pared by 3 bases and J by 7 bases, with 16 bases between. CDR3 size: 15 residues.

The CDR3 DNA reads as TGTGCCAGCAGTTTATTGGGACTAGGGAGGGATAACAATGAGCAGTTCTTC. As protein: CASSLLGLGRDNNEQFF. The chain uses TRBV27 and TRBJ2-1; TRBD2 aligns across 8 bases. The CDR3 runs to 17 residues. Trimming took 1 base from V and 5 from J; bases not matched to a gene: 10. CDR1 MNHEY and CDR2 SMNVEV come from the germline V gene (reference sequence).

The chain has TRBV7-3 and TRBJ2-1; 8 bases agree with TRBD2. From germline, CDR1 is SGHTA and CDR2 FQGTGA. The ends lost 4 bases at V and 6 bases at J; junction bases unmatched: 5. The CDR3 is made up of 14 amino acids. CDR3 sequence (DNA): TGTGCCAGCAGCTCGGGACTAGGGGGCAATGAGCAGTTCTTC. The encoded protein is CASSSGLGGNEQFF.

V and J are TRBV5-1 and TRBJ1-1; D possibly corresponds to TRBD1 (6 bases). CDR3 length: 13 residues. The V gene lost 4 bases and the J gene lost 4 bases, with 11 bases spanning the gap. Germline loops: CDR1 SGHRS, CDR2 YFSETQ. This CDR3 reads CASSPEGGTEAFF. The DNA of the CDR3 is TGCGCCAGCAGCCCTGAGGGGGGCACTGAAGCTTTCTTT. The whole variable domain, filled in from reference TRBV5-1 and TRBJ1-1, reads KAGVTQTPRYLIKTRGQQVTLSCSPISGHRSVSWYQQTPGQGLQFLFEYFSETQRNKGNFPGRFSGRQFSNSRSEMNVSTLELGDSALYLCASSPEGGTEAFFGQGTRLTVV.